Here is one T cell receptor (beta chain) with its context. Its antigen is unknown. This specimen belongs to a study of T cell clones after liver transplantation. General study points: A significant post-transplant drop in circulating graft-donor-reactive CD4 TCRbeta sequences occurred in most of the 8 subjects. A larger donor-reactive than third-party decline suggested partial antigen-specific deletion.

Germline CDR1 is KGHSH and CDR2 is LQKENI. CDR3 length: 15 residues. V lost 5 bases and J 5 bases, leaving 16 bases between the germline ends. Sequenced by immunoSEQ multiplex PCR; TCRdb stores in-frame clones only, minus some. This sample has about 68,000 clones, with 80% to 95% found just once. This sample comprised CD4+ T cells from blood, obtained 25 months after liver transplant. The chain joins TRBV18 to TRBJ2-1; a possible D gene is TRBD2 (5 bases). This TCR came from a human patient who received a liver transplant. The T cells may come from the graft donor. As DNA, the CDR3 is TGTGCCAGCTCAGTTACTAGTAAGTCAGACAATGAGCAGTTCTTC. It specifies CASSVTSKSDNEQFF.